The 28 T cell receptor beta chains reported below all come from one sample, sequenced in a study of blood T cell repertoires in COVID-19. Clones were read by immunoSEQ multiplex PCR, and TCRdb kept only the in-frame ones, dropping some. The sample holds some 300,000 clones, approximately 88% seen once. What was sequenced was peripheral blood. The receptors were sampled from a woman younger than 45 who had recovered from COVID-19.

DNA of the CDR3: TGTGCCAGCAGCTTAGCGCTAAGTCCCAATGAGCAGTTCTTC. This encodes CASSLALSPNEQFF. The chain is built from TRBV7-8 and TRBJ2-1; D unresolved. Per germline, CDR1 SGHVS and CDR2 FQNEAQ. The CDR3 consists of 14 residues. Trimming left V 0 bases short and J 6 bases short, with 9 bases between.

The V and J genes are TRBV6-2 or TRBV6-3 and TRBJ1-3; D is undetermined. Trimming took off 4 bases at V and 2 bases at J, with 15 bases between the two ends. The CDR3 is 16 residues long. Germline V gene lookup returns CDR1 MNHEY and CDR2 SVGEGT. The CDR3, as DNA: TGTGCCAGCAGTTCCGATCGGGAGGTCGCTGGAAACACCATATATTTT. Amino acid sequence: CASSSDREVAGNTIYF.

The gene calls are TRBV28 and TRBJ2-1; possible D gene TRBD2, 5 bases. V gave up 4 bases and J gave up 7 bases, with 8 bases separating them. Germline values: CDR1 MDHEN, CDR2 SYDVKM. The CDR3 loop spans 12 amino acids. CDR3 bases: TGTGCCAGCAGTTCGGGGTGGAATGAGCAGTTCTTC. Translation gives CASSSGWNEQFF.

The V gene is TRBV4-3, the J gene TRBJ1-4, with D perhaps TRBD1 (6 bases). CDR3 length equals 13 residues. The V gene lost 4 bases and the J gene lost 7 bases, with 10 bases spanning the gap. Germline CDR1 and CDR2: LGHNA and YSLEER. CDR3 residues: CASSPWTAEKLFF. For the CDR3, the DNA is TGCGCCAGCAGCCCCTGGACAGCTGAAAAACTGTTTTTT.

The chain has TRBV21-1 and TRBJ1-5; the tabulated D call, TRBD1, remains unverified against the DNA. TRBV21-1 is designated a pseudogene. This CDR3 contains 17 residues. The CDR3 region is CASSKAHGTDLNQPQHF. In DNA, the CDR3 is TGTGCCAGCAGCAAAGCGCACGGGACAGACCTCAATCAGCCCCAGCATTTT.

The rearrangement joins TRBV5-5 to TRBJ2-1, with a tentative D call TRBD1 (6 bases). V lost 0 bases, J lost 6 bases, and 13 bases lay in between. CDR3 size: 15 residues. The V gene's germline CDR1 is SGHKS and CDR2 YYEKEE (reference sequence). The CDR3 region is CASSLGRGYINEQFF. CDR3 DNA sequence: TGTGCCAGCAGCTTGGGCAGGGGTTACATCAATGAGCAGTTCTTC.

The rearrangement joins TRBV7-2 to TRBJ2-3; D gene ambiguous. Trimming shortened V by 5 bases and J by 0 bases, and 15 bases separated the two germline ends. The germline gives CDR1 SGHTA, CDR2 FQGNSA. The CDR3 sequence is 16 residues long. The CDR3 reads CASSPRQTLSTDTQYF. In DNA, the CDR3 is TGTGCCAGCAGCCCCCGGCAGACTCTCAGCACAGATACGCAGTATTTT. The complete variable domain, with remaining parts taken from reference TRBV7-2 and TRBJ2-3, reads GAGVSQSPSNKVTEKGKDVELRCDPISGHTALYWYRQSLGQGLEFLIYFQGNSAPDKSGLPSDRFSAERTGGSVSTLTIQRTQQEDSAVYLCASSPRQTLSTDTQYFGPGTRLTVL.

CDR3 sequence: CASSGGTPTAYGYTF. CDR3 nucleotides: TGCGCCAGCAGCGGCGGGACTCCAACGGCCTATGGCTACACCTTC. J is TRBJ1-2 and V is TRBV5-1; D is perhaps TRBD1 (5 bases). V lost 4 bases, J lost 4 bases, and 17 bases lay in between. This CDR3 has 15 amino acids. Germline V gene lookup returns CDR1 SGHRS and CDR2 YFSETQ. The complete variable domain, with remaining parts taken from reference TRBV5-1 and TRBJ1-2, reads KAGVTQTPRYLIKTRGQQVTLSCSPISGHRSVSWYQQTPGQGLQFLFEYFSETQRNKGNFPGRFSGRQFSNSRSEMNVSTLELGDSALYLCASSGGTPTAYGYTFGSGTRLTVV.

The chain uses TRBV5-1 and TRBJ2-3, with 7 bases that match TRBD2. Germline CDR1 reads SGHRS; CDR2 reads YFSETQ. The length of the CDR3 is 13 residues. With V trimmed by 7 bases and J by 6 bases, 8 bases remained unmatched. The CDR3 region is CASGGGSVDTQYF. The CDR3 DNA sequence: TGCGCCAGCGGGGGGGGATCCGTGGATACGCAGTATTTT.

The rearrangement joins TRBV10-3 to TRBJ2-5; 9 bases are a match to TRBD2. V shed 3 bases, J shed 3 bases, and the junction held 8 bases outside the gene matches. The germline gives CDR1 ENHRY, CDR2 SYGVKD. The CDR3 has 16 amino acids. CDR3 in DNA: TGTGCCATCAGTGATTCCGGGACTAGCATAAAAGAGACCCAGTACTTC. It translates to CAISDSGTSIKETQYF.

The chain combines TRBV5-1 with TRBJ2-7, with 7 bases matching TRBD2. From germline, CDR1 is SGHRS and CDR2 YFSETQ. V dropped 4 bases and J dropped 3; count of bases not matched to a gene: 13. The CDR3 length is 16 residues. For the CDR3, the DNA is TGCGCCAGCAGCCCCTACCAGCGGGGCGACGACTACGAGCAGTACTTC. Protein product: CASSPYQRGDDYEQYF.

V and J are TRBV6-5 and TRBJ1-6; D perhaps matches TRBD1 (5 bases). The V end was cut by 2 bases, the J end by 0 bases, with 8 bases between. The germline CDR1 and CDR2 sequences are MNHEY and SVGAGI. CDR3 size: 16 residues. The CDR3 loop is CASSYRQSSYNSPLHF. CDR3 coding DNA: TGTGCCAGCAGTTACCGACAGAGCTCCTATAATTCACCCCTCCACTTT.

The chain links TRBV10-3 to TRBJ2-7; D not certain. This CDR3 is 15 amino acids long. V lost 0 bases and J lost 4, with 13 bases in between. Germline CDR1 is ENHRY and CDR2 is SYGVKD. The CDR3 bases are TGTGCCATCAGTGAGTCTTCTGCCAAGCATTACGAGCAGTACTTC. Residues: CAISESSAKHYEQYF.

The rearrangement joins TRBV28 to TRBJ2-3; a weak D match, TRBD1 (6 bases). The CDR3 length is 14 residues. CDR1 is MDHEN, CDR2 SYDVKM, per germline. V was clipped by 4 bases and J by 4 bases, with 12 bases between them. This CDR3 reads CASSSWTDPDTQYF. The CDR3 DNA follows: TGTGCCAGCAGTTCCTGGACAGACCCAGATACGCAGTATTTT.

This chain connects TRBV2 to TRBJ1-4; D uncertain. Germline CDR1 reads SNHLY; CDR2 reads FYNNEI. The V gene lost 7 bases and the J gene lost 8 bases, with 8 bases spanning the gap. This CDR3 is built from 11 residues. CDR3 nucleotide sequence: TGTGCCAGCACTAGAACCGAAAAACTGTTTTTT. It specifies CASTRTEKLFF.

About this clone: This sample also contains other DNA sequences that code for the same CDR3. The V and J genes are TRBV24-1 and TRBJ2-7; D perhaps matches TRBD1 (5 bases). The CDR3 spans 13 residues. The ends were cut back, 3 bases at V and 0 bases at J, with 5 bases in the middle. Germline CDR1 and CDR2: KGHDR and SFDVKD. The CDR3, as DNA: TGTGCCACCAGTGATGACAGCTCCTACGAGCAGTACTTC. Translation: CATSDDSSYEQYF.

This clone was observed a handful of times. This rearrangement joins TRBV7-2 to TRBJ1-4; D may be TRBD1 (5 bases). Per germline, CDR1 SGHTA and CDR2 FQGNSA. There are 17 residues in the CDR3. V was shortened by 1 base and J by 4 bases, with 16 bases between the two germline ends. In nucleotides, the CDR3 is TGTGCCAGCAGCTTAGATGGCGGGGCCTTGGGTAATGAAAAACTGTTTTTT. Its translation is CASSLDGGALGNEKLFF.

The chain has TRBV5-8 and TRBJ1-2, with D perhaps matching TRBD1 (5 bases). V was clipped by 5 bases and J by 8 bases, with 19 bases between them. Germline CDR1 SGHTS, CDR2 YDEGEE. The CDR3 spans 14 residues. The DNA of the CDR3 is TGTGCCAGCAGGCCGAAAGGAGGGGACGGCGGCTACACCTTC. Translating it yields CASRPKGGDGGYTF.

The gene calls are TRBV19 and TRBJ1-6; D is perhaps TRBD1 (6 bases). V lost 5 bases, J lost 6 bases, and 20 bases lay in between. This CDR3 has 17 residues. Germline-derived CDR1 and CDR2 are LNHDA and SQIVND (reference sequence). The CDR3 protein is CASSRGNRALGNSPLHF. CDR3 DNA: TGTGCCAGTAGTCGTGGTAACAGGGCTCTTGGTAATTCACCCCTCCACTTT.

The chain is built from TRBV28 and TRBJ1-2, with D maybe TRBD1 (6 bases). The germline V gene has CDR1 MDHEN and CDR2 SYDVKM. The CDR3 length is 14 residues. The V and J ends lost 5 bases and 4 bases respectively, with 14 bases between them. CDR3 region: CASSIVRGAYGYTF. In nucleotides, the CDR3 is TGTGCCAGCAGTATTGTCCGGGGGGCCTATGGCTACACCTTC.

The chain uses TRBV4-2 and TRBJ2-3; a weak D match, TRBD2 (7 bases). The CDR3 is 15 amino acids. Trimming took 0 bases from V and 6 from J, leaving 13 bases between them. Germline assignment: CDR1 LGHNA and CDR2 YNFKEQ. For the CDR3, the DNA is TGTGCCAGCAGCCAAGACGGGGGGCCAACGGATACGCAGTATTTT. Its translation is CASSQDGGPTDTQYF.

Of note for this clone: The sample carries other DNA sequences with the same CDR3. This rearrangement joins TRBV30 to TRBJ1-2; possibly TRBD1 for D (6 bases). Germline assignment: CDR1 GTSNPN and CDR2 SVGIG (reference sequence). V dropped 0 bases and J dropped 4 bases, with 9 bases sitting between them. The CDR3 length is 13 residues. This chain's CDR3 is CAWSVQGSYGYTF. In DNA, the CDR3 is TGTGCCTGGAGTGTACAGGGAAGCTATGGCTACACCTTC. Together with reference TRBV30 and TRBJ1-2, the CDR3 gives the full variable domain: SQTIHQWPATLVQPVGSPLSLECTVEGTSNPNLYWYRQAAGRGLQLLFYSVGIGQISSEVPQNLSASRPQDRQFILSSKKLLLSDSGFYLCAWSVQGSYGYTFGSGTRLTVV.

The CDR3 nucleotides read TGCGCCAGCAGCCAAGATCTTGGAGCGAGTATTTACAATGAGCAGTTCTTC. Translating gives CASSQDLGASIYNEQFF. This rearrangement joins TRBV4-3 to TRBJ2-1, with D unclear. The CDR3 runs to 17 residues. V was pared by 0 bases and J by 4 bases, with 16 bases between. The germline CDR1 and CDR2 sequences are LGHNA and YSLEER.

The chain joins TRBV25-1 to TRBJ2-7; D gene ambiguous. CDR3 length: 13 residues. Germline V gene data show CDR1 as MGHDK and CDR2 as SYGVNS. V dropped 3 bases and J dropped 2 bases, with 8 bases sitting between them. CDR3 DNA sequence: TGTGCCAGCAGTGACCCTCCCGCCTACGAGCAGTACTTC. Translated, it gives CASSDPPAYEQYF.

CDR3 nucleotide sequence: TGCAGCGTTGAAGCTAGTATAAATGAGCAGTTCTTC. It yields the protein CSVEASINEQFF. The gene calls are TRBV29-1 and TRBJ2-1; D is unclear. This CDR3 region has 12 residues. Germline values: CDR1 SQVTM, CDR2 ANQGSEA. Trimming took off 1 base at V and 7 bases at J, with 8 bases between the two ends.

The chain carries TRBV29-1 and TRBJ2-1, with 11 nucleotides matching TRBD2. Germline trimming cut 5 bases from V and 0 bases from J; bases unmatched to any gene: 9. The germline V gene has CDR1 SQVTM and CDR2 ANQGSEA. The CDR3 contains 17 residues. The chain's CDR3 is CSVWASGGTYSYNEQFF. The DNA of the CDR3 is TGCAGCGTTTGGGCTAGCGGGGGGACCTACTCCTACAATGAGCAGTTCTTC.

J is TRBJ2-1 and V is TRBV7-2; 7 bases map to TRBD1. The CDR3 extends over 14 amino acids. Germline CDR1 is SGHTA and CDR2 is FQGNSA. With V trimmed by 4 bases and J by 9 bases, 9 bases remained unmatched. The CDR3 spells CASSYRTGESEQFF. Written as DNA, the CDR3 is TGTGCCAGCAGCTATAGGACAGGAGAAAGTGAGCAGTTCTTC.

The chain couples TRBV27 to TRBJ1-4; 8 bases agree with TRBD1. The CDR3 covers 15 residues. V was clipped by 8 bases and J by 7 bases; unmatched bases: 12. Germline CDR1 MNHEY, CDR2 SMNVEV (reference sequence). The CDR3 is CASRRRTQGGEKLFF. DNA for the CDR3: TGTGCCAGCCGAAGGCGTACACAGGGGGGTGAAAAACTGTTTTTT.